This paragraph covers one TCR beta chain sequence. No antigen is known for it. Repertoires were generated with immunoSEQ multiplex PCR, while TCRdb's copy carries only in-frame clones and drops some. The table has more than 150,000 clones, approximately 86% seen once. Trimming pared 2 bases from V and 4 bases from J, leaving 24 bases between. This CDR3 is 18 amino acids long. CDR1 is SGHRS, CDR2 YFSETQ, per germline. The data derive from a study of T cell responses to AZD1222 COVID-19 vaccine. Whole-study results and caveats: Spike-specific TCR breadth and depth went up after people got two AZD1222 doses. At baseline, just five to seven AZD1222 recipients tested seropositive. Repertoire samples came only from after the peak T cell response. Epitopes outside B.1.351 and B.1.1.7 mutated regions reportedly drew nearly half of spike TCRs.

The chain links TRBV5-1 to TRBJ2-5; D gene unclear. This TCR derives from an adult in good health. Sample: peripheral blood, taken on day 0 of AZD1222 vaccination. This CDR3 is CASSFNPSSTQPLETQYF. The CDR3 region has the DNA TGCGCCAGCAGCTTCAACCCCTCCTCGACGCAACCCCTAGAGACCCAGTACTTC.